Each of the 12 T cell receptor beta chains below was sequenced from the same sample in a study of blood T cell repertoires in COVID-19. Measured with immunoSEQ multiplex PCR; TCRdb has only the in-frame clones, and not every one. Among some 130,000 clones listed, around 73% were seen once. The sample comprised PBMCs or T cells enriched from blood (not recorded which). The receptors stem from a woman aged 50 to 60 who had recovered from COVID-19.

The chain recombines TRBV19 with TRBJ2-2; D may be TRBD2 (5 bases). The CDR3 covers 14 residues. Trimming took off 6 bases at V and 0 bases at J, with 8 bases between the two ends. CDR1 and CDR2 from the germline V gene are LNHDA and SQIVND (reference sequence). CDR3 amino acids: CASSGVPNTGELFF. CDR3 sequence (DNA): TGTGCCAGTAGCGGGGTGCCGAACACCGGGGAGCTGTTTTTT.

The chain uses TRBV12-5 and TRBJ2-1; TRBD2 agrees at 11 bases. The CDR3 length is 13 residues. J gave up 15 bases and V 6 bases, and 10 bases lay outside the gene matches. Germline CDR1 reads LGHNT; CDR2 reads FRNRAP. The CDR3 sequence is CASGFSGGEVPFF. The CDR3 coding sequence is TGTGCTAGTGGGTTTAGCGGGGGGGAGGTCCCGTTCTTC.

The CDR3 coding sequence is TGTGCCAGCAGCCGGACTAGCGGGGTTTACAATGAGCAGTTCTTC. This codes for CASSRTSGVYNEQFF. The rearrangement joins TRBV5-5 to TRBJ2-1; 12 bases map to TRBD2. The V segment lost 4 bases and the J segment 4 bases; nucleotides outside the gene matches: 3. CDR1 SGHKS and CDR2 YYEKEE come from the germline V gene (reference sequence). This CDR3 has 15 amino acids.

The gene calls are TRBV6-2 or TRBV6-3 and TRBJ2-7; unclear D gene. The CDR3 has 12 amino acids. The germline V gene has CDR1 MNHEY and CDR2 SVGEGT. Trimming took off 0 bases at V and 6 bases at J, with 6 bases between the two ends. CDR3 loop: CASSYSTGEQYV. The DNA for the CDR3 is TGTGCCAGCAGTTACTCGACTGGCGAGCAGTACGTC.

This rearrangement joins TRBV6-1 to TRBJ2-7; D uncertain. The CDR3 runs to 14 residues. The V and J ends lost 1 base and 0 bases respectively, with 7 bases between them. Looked up from germline, CDR1 is MNHNS and CDR2 is SASEGT. The CDR3 coding sequence is TGTGCCAGCAGTGAAGACACCAGCTCCTACGAGCAGTACGTC. Its protein is CASSEDTSSYEQYV.

The chain combines TRBV2 with TRBJ2-2; 15 bases are a match to TRBD2. Germline trimming cut 7 bases from V and 6 bases from J; bases unmatched to any gene: 3. This CDR3 spans 15 amino acids. Germline values: CDR1 SNHLY, CDR2 FYNNEI. The CDR3 sequence is CASKGLAGGPGELFF. The DNA for the CDR3 is TGTGCCAGCAAAGGACTAGCGGGGGGGCCCGGGGAGCTGTTTTTT. Supplemented by reference TRBV2 and TRBJ2-2, the full variable domain reads EPEVTQTPSHQVTQMGQEVILRCVPISNHLYFYWYRQILGQKVEFLVSFYNNEISEKSEIFDDQFSVERPDGSNFTLKIRSTKLEDSAMYFCASKGLAGGPGELFFGEGSRLTVL.

This clone was picked up one time. V usage is TRBV6-1 and J usage is TRBJ1-1; weak D call: TRBD1 (5 bases). CDR1 and CDR2 (germline): MNHNS, SASEGT. This CDR3 has 14 amino acids. Trimming removed 2 bases at V and 2 bases at J, with 9 bases between. The CDR3 loop reads CASSESGLNTEAFF. The CDR3 DNA reads as TGTGCCAGCAGTGAATCAGGGCTTAACACTGAAGCTTTCTTT.

This chain joins TRBV28 and TRBJ2-7; 7 bases agree with TRBD1. CDR3 length: 19 residues. J gave up 4 bases and V 7 bases, and 25 bases lay outside the gene matches. In germline, CDR1 is MDHEN, CDR2 SYDVKM. CDR3 protein: CASTLGGGQNPESPYEQYF. The CDR3 DNA follows: TGTGCCAGCACCCTGGGTGGGGGACAGAATCCCGAAAGCCCGTACGAGCAGTACTTC.

This clone was recorded a few times. The CDR3 is CASSLVADRAHDDGYTF. CDR3 DNA sequence: TGCGCCAGCAGCTTGGTTGCGGACAGGGCGCATGATGATGGCTACACCTTC. V and J are TRBV5-1 and TRBJ1-2; 8 bases align to TRBD1. V trimming: 0 bases; J trimming: 6 bases; junction bases outside the gene matches: 13. This CDR3 spans 17 amino acids. Germline CDR1 and CDR2: SGHRS and YFSETQ.

The chain combines TRBV5-1 with TRBJ1-2; the match to TRBD1 covers 9 bases. The CDR3 consists of 14 residues. CDR1 and CDR2 (germline): SGHRS, YFSETQ. Trimming removed 0 bases from V and 8 bases from J; junction bases left unmatched: 5. The CDR3 spells CASSLAQGAWGYTF. The CDR3, as DNA: TGCGCCAGCAGCTTGGCACAGGGGGCCTGGGGCTACACCTTC.

The chain has TRBV29-1 and TRBJ2-1; D perhaps matches TRBD1 (6 bases). Per germline, CDR1 SQVTM and CDR2 ANQGSEA. Trimming left V 6 bases short and J 6 bases short, with 12 bases between. The CDR3 is 12 amino acids. Here the CDR3 reads CSVDPGANEQFF. The DNA for the CDR3 is TGCAGCGTCGACCCAGGGGCCAATGAGCAGTTCTTC.

This clone was found once. The chain is built from TRBV5-1 and TRBJ2-1, with TRBD2 identical over 7 bases. The germline CDR1 and CDR2 sequences are SGHRS and YFSETQ. The CDR3 extends over 14 amino acids. After removal of 1 base from V and 5 bases from J, the junction contained 3 bases not matched to a gene. CDR3 protein: CASSLMLADNEQFF. The DNA of the CDR3 is TGCGCCAGCAGCTTGATGCTAGCGGACAATGAGCAGTTCTTC.